The source of this T cell receptor beta chain is a study of blood T cell repertoires in COVID-19. The germline V gene has CDR1 SGHNT and CDR2 YENEEA. Losses at the gene ends were 6 bases for V and 0 bases for J; bases not matched to a gene: 4. The CDR3 runs 14 residues. Here immunoSEQ multiplex PCR was the method, and the copy in TCRdb shows in-frame clones only, minus some. Of approximately 170,000 clones detected, around four fifths appear once; the ten largest clones hold about 8.6%. The clonotype comes from a woman aged 45-59 years who had recovered from COVID-19. The sample consisted of PBMCs or T cells enriched from blood (not recorded which). V gene TRBV11-3 combines with J gene TRBJ1-1, with 7 bases matching TRBD1. CDR3 DNA: TGTGCCAGCAGATTGACAGGGATGAACACTGAAGCTTTCTTT. Translation: CASRLTGMNTEAFF.